This T cell receptor beta chain stems from a study of cytomegalovirus exposure and HLA in healthy donors. The study, taken as a whole, reports: In a later analysis, TCR association rates varied by HLA locus: DRB1 most, HLA-C fewest. Listed as cytomegalovirus-associated were over 150 TCR beta chains. By a later analysis, the bulk of CMV-associated TCR beta chains appeared HLA-restricted.

13 Jbeta primers and 60 Vbeta primers were used for the PCR. Sequencing used immunoSEQ multiplex PCR; TCRdb keeps in-frame clones, though not all of them. The profile shows about 180,000 clones, around three quarters of them singletons. Looked up from germline, CDR1 is MDHEN and CDR2 is SYDVKM. The V and J ends lost 5 bases and 2 bases, in that order; junction bases with no gene match: 5. The CDR3 is 14 amino acids. Points on this clone: Its antigen is as yet unknown.

Donors were nominally healthy when sampled, though unrecorded immune exposures were likely. The rearrangement links TRBV28 to TRBJ2-7; 8 bases line up with TRBD2. This clonotype was obtained from a woman aged 40 to 50 in good health and CMV-seronegative. The sample consisted of PBMCs. For the CDR3, the DNA is TGTGCCAGCAGTGGCGGGGGGCAACCCTACGAGCAGTACTTC. It is translated as CASSGGGQPYEQYF.